This TCR beta chain was observed in a study of blood T cells in healthy people across ages. As concerns this clonotype: As yet, its antigen is unknown.

The germline V and J ends were trimmed by 2 bases and 5 bases, with 12 bases remaining between them. The CDR3 contains 14 residues. The V gene's germline CDR1 is ENHRY and CDR2 SYGVKD. The second PCR ran about 6 to 12 cycles with a sample-barcoded 5' primer and J-beta primers. Via MiXCR, TCRdb re-called the 5' RACE reads, giving one row per CDR3 protein. The sample yields around 990,000 distinct CDR3 sequences, approximately 25% seen once. Study-wide findings and caveats: The long-lived group displayed more naive CD4+ cells, plus higher diversity, than the aged donors did.

These sequences were also reported in another study, on T cells of mothers and their children. As that report states: Donation involved a few healthy Caucasian mothers and the six children that they had.

The sequenced sample consisted of blood. The source is a girl aged 2-9 years in good health. The gene calls are TRBV10-3 and TRBJ2-5; D is undetermined. The CDR3 region has the DNA TGTGCCATCAGTGAGCCGAAGGTTACGGAGACCCAGTACTTC. The encoded protein is CAISEPKVTETQYF.